Listed here are 7 T cell receptor beta chains from one sample, sequenced in a study of blood T cell repertoires in COVID-19. Sequenced by immunoSEQ multiplex PCR; TCRdb stores in-frame clones only, minus some. The table has roughly 20,000 clones, more than 75% seen once. Sequencing was carried out using peripheral blood. Receptors originate from a human donor with active COVID-19. The donor label of this sample is uncertain.

This chain links TRBV12-3 or TRBV12-4 with TRBJ2-7, with D possibly TRBD2 on 6 matching bases. Trimming took 3 bases from V and 7 from J, leaving 10 bases between them. CDR3 length: 12 amino acids. The CDR3 sequence: CASSLTAGEQYF. In DNA, the CDR3 is TGTGCCAGCAGTTTGACGGCGGGGGAGCAGTACTTC.

The V call is TRBV7-8, the J call TRBJ2-5; 7 bases fit TRBD1. J lost 1 base, V lost 3 bases, and 2 bases had no gene match. Germline CDR1 and CDR2: SGHVS and FQNEAQ. CDR3 length: 14 residues. The CDR3 coding sequence is TGTGCCAGCAGCTTTGACAGGGTCCAAGAGACCCAGTACTTC. This gives the protein CASSFDRVQETQYF.

The J gene is TRBJ1-6, the V gene TRBV14; a possible D gene is TRBD1 (5 bases). CDR1 SGHDN and CDR2 FVKESK come from the germline V gene. V lost 2 bases and J 7 bases, leaving 9 bases between the germline ends. The CDR3 is 14 amino acids. The CDR3 reads CASSQLRGNSPLHF. The CDR3, as DNA: TGTGCCAGCAGCCAACTGCGGGGGAATTCACCCCTCCACTTT.

This chain joins TRBV2 and TRBJ2-5, with 10 bases aligning to TRBD1. Germline V gives CDR1 SNHLY, CDR2 FYNNEI. The CDR3 spans 14 residues. With 5 bases clipped from V and 5 bases from J, the junction kept 5 bases outside the gene matches. This CDR3 reads CASSRQGAGETQYF. In DNA, the CDR3 is TGTGCCAGCAGTAGACAGGGGGCGGGGGAGACCCAGTACTTC.

The CDR3 DNA follows: TGTGCCAGCAGTCGGACAGGCTCGTACAATGAGCAGTTCTTC. It specifies CASSRTGSYNEQFF. This sequence joins TRBV27 and TRBJ2-1; 7 nucleotides align to TRBD1. The V gene's germline CDR1 is MNHEY and CDR2 SMNVEV (reference sequence). Trimming took 5 bases from V and 4 from J; bases not matched to a gene: 5. The CDR3 spans 14 residues.

This chain connects TRBV18 to TRBJ1-6; possible D gene TRBD1, 5 bases. Germline values: CDR1 KGHSH, CDR2 LQKENI. V lost 2 bases, J lost 4 bases, and 12 bases lay in between. The length of the CDR3 is 16 residues. The CDR3 sequence is CASSPYPGGYNSPLHF. The CDR3 nucleotides are TGTGCCAGCTCACCATATCCCGGGGGGTATAATTCACCCCTCCACTTT.

The chain employs TRBV4-3 and TRBJ2-7, with D maybe TRBD2 (6 bases). CDR3 size: 14 residues. V was shortened by 1 base and J by 7 bases, with 14 bases between the two germline ends. The V gene's germline CDR1 is LGHNA and CDR2 YSLEER. CDR3 in amino acids: CASSQVVGAGEQYF. CDR3 DNA: TGCGCCAGCAGCCAAGTTGTGGGAGCGGGTGAGCAGTACTTC.